This T cell receptor (beta chain) was identified during a study of cytomegalovirus exposure and HLA in healthy donors (dated by TCRdb to 2016 to 2017). About the full investigation: An earlier analysis of approximately 600 of the donors reported 276 Gb of sequence data and some 120 million unique TCR beta sequences from about 179 million T cells. About 280 gigabases of sequencing data and roughly 81 million unique TCR sequences made up an early release that covered under 750 HLA-typed donors. Of the roughly 400 genotyped donors, less than 90% were placed in the genetic ancestry cluster associated with self-reported Caucasian donors. The aim of the study was to test whether cataloging public T cell receptors could identify signatures of past pathogen exposure. The study profiled the T cell repertoires of about 720 subjects by immunosequencing and related them to cytomegalovirus serostatus. A separate validation cohort of about 110 different subjects was used in addition to the roughly 670-subject first cohort. The study combined high-throughput TCR immunosequencing, statistical association of individual TCRs with disease status, and machine learning to predict cytomegalovirus infection status. In a later analysis, previously published TCR beta repertoires from 500 to 750 donors were re-analyzed and high-resolution HLA genotyping was added so that TCR occurrence patterns could be studied. The later analysis used no new phenotypic data to find candidate immune exposures, relying instead on TCR beta sequences and their occurrence across donors. To decide whether each TCR beta V gene segment behaved as functional or pseudogenic, an earlier analysis of fewer than 750 of the donors relied on high-throughput TCR beta sequencing. Donor age, sex, ethnicity and CMV serostatus were collected together with the repertoire data. A later genetic analysis used genome-wide SNP genotypes for about three fifths of the 666 donors, treating that subset as a discovery cohort. Every repertoire in the discovery cohort had been generated on one and the same sequencing platform. HLA typing covered class I and class II loci at four-digit resolution. The number of donors typed differed by locus, with roughly 629-640 for A, B, C, DRB1 and DQB1, about 500 for DQA1, approximately 580 for DPA1, and roughly 450 for DPB1. Several DR-DQ haplotypes were handled as single units for association and clustering because linkage in the cohort was strong. Among about 410 genotyped donors of the cohort, an average of around 250,000 unique TCR beta nucleotide sequences was sequenced per donor, of which approximately 19% were non-productive.

The cohort comprised some 730 healthy bone marrow donors. All cohort members were sampled while nominally healthy, although unrecorded immune exposures were likely present. The donor was CMV seronegative and belonged to the group of approximately 320 seronegative cohort members. A peripheral blood sample was provided by each donor, and peripheral blood mononuclear cells were used for TCR beta sequencing. The Qiagen DNeasy Blood Extraction Kit was used to extract genomic DNA from the blood cell samples. The receptor library was made with the immunoSEQ multiplex PCR assay. The multiplex PCR relied on a mix of 60 forward primers for TCR Vbeta segments and 13 reverse primers for TCR Jbeta segments. The CDR3 region of rearranged TCR beta genes was amplified from genomic DNA with a multiplex PCR assay. On the Illumina HiSeq System, the amplified TCR beta libraries were sequenced as 87-base-pair reads. In the source study's methods: In a later analysis, approximately 74 million unique TCR beta chains were counted across the approximately 670 repertoires, and around 10 million of these chains were shared by at least two donors. Raw reads were error-corrected and collapsed into unique sequences by a nearest-neighbor algorithm in which closely related sequences were merged to remove PCR and sequencing errors. V, D and J gene segments were assigned by aligning CDR3 sequences to IMGT reference sequences. Each retained sequence needed at least a six-nucleotide match to both a V gene segment and a J gene segment. A rearrangement counted as productive if the CDR3 had no stop codons and remained in frame with V and J, and every other rearrangement counted as non-productive. Following IMGT convention, CDR3 was defined as the stretch from the second conserved V-encoded cysteine up to the conserved J-encoded phenylalanine. The earlier analysis of about 620 of the donors excluded sequences that lacked an unambiguous match to a single V gene segment. In an earlier analysis of approximately 560 of the donors, a V segment was called functional when productive rearrangements were above 56.7%, and segregating when the standard deviation between donors exceeded 5%. A statistical classification framework was built to diagnose cytomegalovirus status from the catalog of TCR beta chain sequences. A later analysis assigned V and J genes by comparing TCR nucleotide sequences with IMGT/GENE-DB human TR gene sequences. Using the TCRdist pipeline, a later analysis assigned CDR3 sequences along with most-parsimonious VDJ recombination scenarios. In a later analysis, each TCR beta chain was defined by its CDR3 amino acid sequence together with its V-gene family, and reads lacking a unique V-gene family were excluded. In a later analysis, fewer than 650 highly shared, low-generation-probability nucleotide sequences were removed to address suspected cross-contamination and a sequencing artifact. A later analysis calculated a clonal expansion index for each public chain from normalized within-repertoire ranks of inferred template counts. In a later analysis, generation probabilities were computed using a VDJ recombination model fitted to out-of-frame rearrangements, and the results were checked against IGoR. A later analysis scored TCR-TCR, TCR-HLA and TCR-CMV co-occurrence with hypergeometric tests, applying a repertoire-size bias correction to TCR pairs. A later analysis estimated false discovery rates by permuting HLA or CMV assignments 20 times. In a later analysis, co-occurring TCRs were grouped using DBSCAN, with TCRdist sequence similarity added in when clustering inside HLA-allele-positive subsets. For co-occurrence clustering, repertoires with fewer than 30,000 or more than 120,000 public chains were excluded, along with several repertoires with anomalous nucleotide sharing. The table comes from immuneACCESS by way of TCRdb, which keeps in-frame sequences with V and J called. Part of the clones is missing from these tables; in studies checked, under half for an unresolved V gene and the rest for unknown reasons. The V and J calls and the clone size are those of that table, but D and trimming were determined from the DNA. The sample table contains 100,000 to 150,000 clones; only one count was recorded for roughly 84% of them. Clones ranked in the top ten supply 1.7% of the sample.

The CDR3 measures 12 amino acids from cysteine to phenylalanine. Only the CDR3 DNA is retained, 36 bases long and in frame from the first base. CDR1 and CDR2 are read off the germline V gene as SGHRS and YFSETQ. Between the V and J ends, shortened by 0 bases and 6 bases respectively, the junction contains 4 bases. To note about this clone: Its antigen is not yet known. No base quality values were provided; no much bigger clone lies one nucleotide off.

Summary of the overall study and its limitations: A few of the identified cytomegalovirus-associated TCR beta chains were confirmed in vitro to be specific for cytomegalovirus antigens. Across donors, most TCR sequences were observed very rarely, whereas some public TCRs were present in many individuals. In both the original and validation cohorts, the classifier was reported to diagnose cytomegalovirus status with high specificity and sensitivity. Because some donors lacked HLA typing at each locus, the association tests relied only on the typed subset. The study listed 170 or so TCR beta chains as associated with cytomegalovirus. A further reported finding was that TCR beta sequences accurately predicted the HLA-A and HLA-B alleles for most subjects in the first cohort. In a later analysis, HLA-associated TCR beta chains showed more clonal expansion and lower generation probabilities than non-associated chains that were equally common. A later analysis found that most CMV-associated TCR beta chains appeared HLA-restricted, with HLA associations seemingly driven largely by CMV exposure. According to a later genetic analysis, donors in an Asian-associated ancestry cluster had fewer N-insertions in productive TCRs than the approximately 690-donor mean. A cluster of highly shared sequence variants was judged likely to be a technical artifact of the sequencing pipeline. An earlier analysis of approximately 540 of the donors showed that most TCR beta V segments appeared in productive rearrangements either about 87% or about 30% of the time, which broadly matched IMGT annotations. Some IMGT-functional V segments, including TRBV6-2 and TRBV6-3, could not be distinguished by the 87-base-pair reads and were therefore excluded. This cohort had only TCR beta chains sequenced, and the lack of alpha or paired-chain data limited which features could be detected. A later analysis reported that several top co-occurrence clusters appeared linked to parvovirus B19, influenza, CMV and Epstein-Barr virus. When HLA alleles, especially DR and DQ, strongly co-occurred, attributing TCR associations to individual alleles was difficult. Correlated functional status among segregating V segments might be attributable to linkage disequilibrium, but an unknown experimental factor could not be ruled out. Because counts were too low, about 18 rarely observed V segments, including chromosome 9 orphons, were left out of the earlier analysis of roughly 600 of the donors. CMV serostatus was the only immune exposure information available for the cohort. A later analysis associated 15,000 to 20,000 TCR beta sequences with specific HLA alleles at a false discovery rate of 0.05. The authors suggested that the approach could potentially be extended to other disease states and immunological phenotypes. Presence/absence analyses assumed roughly uniform sequencing depth across donors, an assumption that may not hold. An association between a missense DCLRE1C variant and V-gene and J-gene trimming of TCR beta chains was found in a later genetic analysis and replicated in an independent cohort. According to a later analysis, TCR association rates differed among HLA loci, with DRB1 alleles showing the most associated TCRs and HLA-C alleles showing the fewest.

The rearranged segments are TRBV5-1 and TRBJ2-1; the D gene remains uncertain. Sequenced input: PBMCs. The origin of this receptor is a boy between 5 and 17 years old in good health and CMV-seronegative. The base sequence is TGCGCCAGCAGCTTGGCGGTCAATGAGCAGTTCTTC. This yields the protein CASSLAVNEQFF.